The 16 T cell receptor beta chains presented below share a single source sample, sequenced in a study of blood T cell repertoires in COVID-19. Sequenced by immunoSEQ multiplex PCR; TCRdb stores in-frame clones only, minus some. The repertoire holds fewer than 350,000 clones, with around 88% as singletons. The material sequenced was peripheral blood. These receptors were obtained from a woman under 40 with COVID-19, enrolled during active disease.

The chain couples TRBV25-1 to TRBJ1-2; 9 bases match TRBD1. Germline trimming cut 8 bases from V and 6 bases from J; bases unmatched to any gene: 1. Looked up from germline, CDR1 is MGHDK and CDR2 is SYGVNS. This CDR3 is 11 amino acids long. The DNA for the CDR3 is TGTGCCAGCGGGACAGGGAATGGCTACACCTTC. Translated, it gives CASGTGNGYTF.

The J gene is TRBJ1-1, the V gene TRBV14, with TRBD1 as a possible D gene (5 bases). CDR1 and CDR2 from the germline V gene are SGHDN and FVKESK. The CDR3 consists of 16 residues. The V end was cut by 3 bases, the J end by 5 bases, with 19 bases between. The CDR3 DNA follows: TGTGCCAGCAGCCAGTGGGAGGGGAGAGTGGTGACTGAAGCTTTCTTT. It translates to CASSQWEGRVVTEAFF.

This chain links TRBV9 with TRBJ2-7; D perhaps matches TRBD1 (5 bases). The CDR3 contains 13 residues. CDR1 is SGDLS and CDR2 is YYNGEE in the germline V gene. V was pared by 4 bases and J by 5 bases, with 13 bases between. CDR3 coding DNA: TGTGCCAGCAGCAAGGGGTACCGGGACGAGCAGTACGTC. Translating it yields CASSKGYRDEQYV.

The chain couples TRBV7-6 to TRBJ2-5; TRBD2 agrees at 13 bases. Per the germline V gene, CDR1 is SGHVS and CDR2 is FNYEAQ. This CDR3 is 18 amino acids long. Unmatched junction bases numbered 13, after V lost 5 bases and J lost 4 bases. CDR3: CASSKFTPGTSGVETQYF. CDR3 nucleotides: TGTGCCAGCAGCAAATTCACGCCCGGGACTAGCGGGGTAGAGACCCAGTACTTC.

The V and J genes are TRBV6-5 and TRBJ1-2, with TRBD1 identical over 7 bases. Trimming removed 6 bases from V and 0 bases from J; junction bases left unmatched: 1. From germline, CDR1 is MNHEY and CDR2 SVGAGI. The CDR3 is made up of 13 amino acids. CDR3 DNA: TGTGCCAGCAGGGGGACAGCTAACTATGGCTACACCTTC. It yields the protein CASRGTANYGYTF.

The chain joins TRBV7-6 to TRBJ2-1; 7 positions agree with TRBD1. Germline lookup yields CDR1 SGHVS and CDR2 FNYEAQ. This CDR3 region has 15 residues. V shed 4 bases, J shed 2 bases, and the junction held 5 bases outside the gene matches. CDR3 sequence (DNA): TGTGCCAGCAGCTCCGGACAGGTCCCCTACAATGAGCAGTTCTTC. This encodes CASSSGQVPYNEQFF. Full variable domain (outside the CDR3, taken from reference TRBV7-6 and TRBJ2-1): GAGVSQSPRYKVTKRGQDVALRCDPISGHVSLYWYRQALGQGPEFLTYFNYEAQQDKSGLPNDRFSAERPEGSISTLTIQRTEQRDSAMYRCASSSGQVPYNEQFFGPGTRLTVL.

The chain employs TRBV28 and TRBJ1-2; no clear D gene. Germline-derived CDR1 and CDR2 are MDHEN and SYDVKM. This CDR3 comprises 14 residues. V lost 2 bases to trimming and J lost 0 bases, with 7 bases between them. CDR3 in DNA: TGTGCCAGCAGTTTACAGGAAACTAACTATGGCTACACCTTC. This translates into CASSLQETNYGYTF.

This chain uses TRBV24-1 with TRBJ1-4; D might be TRBD1 (6 bases). Germline lookup yields CDR1 KGHDR and CDR2 SFDVKD. Trimming left V 0 bases short and J 0 bases short, with 25 bases between. The CDR3 length is 22 residues. CDR3 amino acids: CATSDLRGKQGKGRATNEKLFF. The CDR3 bases are TGTGCCACCAGTGATTTGAGGGGTAAACAGGGAAAGGGCCGAGCAACTAATGAAAAACTGTTTTTT.

The V gene is TRBV18, the J gene TRBJ1-1, with 8 bases aligning to TRBD1. The CDR3 contains 13 residues. J lost 5 bases, V lost 3 bases, and 2 bases had no gene match. Germline V gives CDR1 KGHSH, CDR2 LQKENI. CDR3 coding DNA: TGTGCCAGCTCACCGGACAGGGAAACTGAAGCTTTCTTT. Protein product: CASSPDRETEAFF.

The chain carries TRBV5-1 and TRBJ1-2, with D tentatively TRBD1 (5 bases). Germline V CDR1 and CDR2: SGHRS, YFSETQ. The CDR3 has 13 residues. Deletions cut 0 bases from V and 4 bases from J, with 7 bases between. CDR3 residues: CASSLDRTYGYTF. The CDR3 region has the DNA TGCGCCAGCAGCTTGGACAGGACCTATGGCTACACCTTC.

The chain links TRBV6-6 to TRBJ1-1, with unresolved D. V lost 6 bases to trimming and J lost 7 bases, with 9 bases between them. There are 11 residues in the CDR3. Germline V gene lookup returns CDR1 MNHNY and CDR2 SVGAGI (reference sequence). The CDR3 nucleotides are TGTGCCAGCAGCACAGAAATTGAAGCTTTCTTT. Its translation is CASSTEIEAFF.

This clone was picked up a small number of times. V usage is TRBV4-3 and J usage is TRBJ1-2; weak D call: TRBD1 (5 bases). There are 15 residues in the CDR3. The germline V gene encodes CDR1 LGHNA and CDR2 YSLEER. V was clipped by 1 base and J by 8 bases, with 17 bases between them. The CDR3 here is CASSQVFSGGRGYTF. CDR3 DNA sequence: TGCGCCAGCAGCCAAGTTTTTTCGGGGGGTAGGGGCTACACCTTC.

This clone was detected many times. V usage is TRBV7-9 and J usage is TRBJ2-7; D is undetermined. Germline-derived CDR1 and CDR2 are SEHNR and FQNEAQ (reference sequence). There are 13 residues in the CDR3. Trimming took 4 bases from V and 2 from J, leaving 9 bases between them. This CDR3 reads CASSSQTTYEQYF. CDR3 in DNA: TGTGCCAGCAGCTCACAGACCACCTACGAGCAGTACTTC.

The V gene is TRBV4-1, the J gene TRBJ2-7; D perhaps matches TRBD2 (6 bases). V lost 1 base to trimming and J lost 9 bases, with 19 bases between them. CDR1 and CDR2 (germline): MGHRA, YSYEKL. CDR3 size: 15 residues. The DNA for the CDR3 is TGCGCCAGCAGCCAAGTCACGTTGGGGGGAAACTGGCAGTACTTC. It codes for CASSQVTLGGNWQYF.

The V gene is TRBV28, the J gene TRBJ1-2; TRBD1 agrees at 10 bases. Trimming took 4 bases from V and 4 from J; bases not matched to a gene: 6. Germline CDR1 reads MDHEN; CDR2 reads SYDVKM. CDR3 length: 15 amino acids. The CDR3 region is CASSSGGTGVYGYTF. CDR3 nucleotide sequence: TGTGCCAGCAGTTCGGGGGGGACAGGGGTCTATGGCTACACCTTC.

The V call is TRBV10-3, the J call TRBJ2-6; no clear D. The V end lost 7 bases, the J end lost 2 bases, and 6 bases lay between the germline ends. The CDR3 loop spans 13 amino acids. Germline-derived CDR1 and CDR2 are ENHRY and SYGVKD. The CDR3 DNA is TGTGCCATCAATGACGCTGGGGCCAACGTCCTGACTTTC. It encodes CAINDAGANVLTF.